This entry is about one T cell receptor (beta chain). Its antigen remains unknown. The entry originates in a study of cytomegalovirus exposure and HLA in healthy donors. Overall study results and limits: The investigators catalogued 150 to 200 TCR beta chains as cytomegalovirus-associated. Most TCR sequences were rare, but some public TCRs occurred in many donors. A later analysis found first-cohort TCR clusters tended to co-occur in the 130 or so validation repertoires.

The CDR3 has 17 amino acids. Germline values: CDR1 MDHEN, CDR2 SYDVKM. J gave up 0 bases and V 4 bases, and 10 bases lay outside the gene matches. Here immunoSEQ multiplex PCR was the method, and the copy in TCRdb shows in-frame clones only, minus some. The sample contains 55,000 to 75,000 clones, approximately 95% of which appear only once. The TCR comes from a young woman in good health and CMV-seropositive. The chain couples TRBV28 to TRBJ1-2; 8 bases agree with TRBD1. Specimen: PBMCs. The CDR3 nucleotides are TGTGCCAGCAGTTCCCAAGTCCGACAGGGGACTAACTATGGCTACACCTTC. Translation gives CASSSQVRQGTNYGYTF.